The T cell receptor beta chain under discussion was sequenced for a study of shared clonotypes between healthy human individuals. Overall study findings and caveats: Naive CD4 clonotypes overlapped across several donors at approximately 5.3%. Across subsets, estimated richness was generally greater for naive than for memory populations. Shared clonotypes across all four donors exceeded non-shared ones in generation probability.

Trimming removed 4 bases from V and 5 bases from J; junction bases left unmatched: 5. Germline V gene sequence: CDR1 SGHAT, CDR2 FQNNGV. There are 15 residues in the CDR3. TCRdb's table, derived via immunoSEQ multiplex PCR, lists solely in-frame clones and lacks some. The table has about 1,900,000 clones, about 95% seen once. Naive CD8 populations comprised CD45RO-negative cells positively selected for CCR7, excluding terminally differentiated effector memory CD45RA+ cells. Caucasian adults living in Nashville, Tennessee, provided all samples. Notes on this clone: Its antigen is unknown.

The genes are TRBV11-2 and TRBJ2-5, with 12 bases fitting TRBD1. The TCR comes from a young man in good health. Source material: naive CD8+ T cells sorted from blood. CDR3 sequence reads: CASSWGQGASETQYF. DNA of the CDR3: TGTGCCAGCAGCTGGGGACAGGGGGCTTCGGAGACCCAGTACTTC.